Listed below are T cell receptor beta chains from one sample, sequenced in a study of cytomegalovirus exposure and HLA in healthy donors. Profiling relied on immunoSEQ multiplex PCR, and the TCRdb table lists in-frame clones only, not all of them. The data contain around 180,000 clones, approximately 83% of them singletons. Source material: PBMCs. All receptors derive from a boy younger than 10 in good health and CMV-seronegative. Each CDR3 is given with its conserved first and last residue.

J	V	CDR3
TRBJ1-3	TRBV5-8	CASSSGQPISGNTIYF
TRBJ2-5	TRBV11-2	CASRYRDQETQYF
TRBJ1-1	TRBV20-1	CSAPGNTEAFF
TRBJ2-1	TRBV4-1	CASSQEELAGNEQFF
TRBJ1-3	TRBV2	CASNQGQSGNTIYF
TRBJ2-1	TRBV19	CASSTHYNEQFF
TRBJ1-1	TRBV11-2	CASSLGPGTVGEAFF
TRBJ1-1	TRBV5-4	CASSFGGTGNTEAFF
TRBJ1-3	TRBV15	CATSRDILVDTIYF
TRBJ2-3	TRBV7-6	CASSLLTSGSTDTQYF
TRBJ1-1	TRBV18	CASSGSGTDTEAFF
TRBJ2-1	TRBV11-2	CASSMRLAGVEYNEQFF
TRBJ2-1	TRBV19	CASRGGSFYNEQFF
TRBJ1-2	TRBV27	CASSLRWPTATEGGYTF
TRBJ1-3	TRBV30	CAWTPQYFSGNTIYF
TRBJ1-1	TRBV5-1	CASSLGAVAGMNTEAFF
TRBJ1-5	TRBV28	CASSTQGNQPQHF
TRBJ1-5	TRBV11-2	CASSPTGDSNQPQHF
TRBJ2-3	TRBV5-6	CASSFLVRQSTDTQYF
TRBJ1-2	TRBV2	CASFYQAAGYGYTF
TRBJ1-4	TRBV6-1	CASTTRAPNEKLFF
TRBJ2-3	TRBV5-6	CASSLRGSFIDTQYF
TRBJ1-2	TRBV28	CASSLWDRSYGYTF
TRBJ1-4	TRBV30	CAFTGIGKLFF
TRBJ2-5	TRBV4-1	CASSQAGDPQYF
TRBJ2-5	TRBV14	CASSQDSGPGIETQYF
TRBJ1-1	TRBV19	CASSIALNTEAFF
TRBJ1-4	TRBV7-2	CASSLGADEKLFF
TRBJ1-1	TRBV19	CASSTASTGNTEAFF
TRBJ1-1	TRBV27	CASSLPGGTEAFF
TRBJ1-3	TRBV5-1	CASQTGAPGNTIYF
TRBJ1-1	TRBV30	CAWGIQGTYTEAFF
TRBJ1-5	TRBV27	CASSFQRNSNQPQHF